Sequencing of this T cell receptor beta chain was carried out in a study of identical twins. Germline V lookup: CDR1 MNHEY, CDR2 SMNVEV (reference sequence). V was trimmed by 3 bases and J by 0 bases, leaving 6 bases between them. This CDR3 has 14 residues. TCRdb processed the 5' RACE reads anew with MiXCR; each CDR3 protein has one entry. Here the sample spans a few hundred thousand distinct CDR3 sequences, under 20% being singletons. The chain recombines TRBV27 with TRBJ1-5; the D is unclear. The TCR originated in a man aged 50-60 years in good health. The specimen sequenced was naive T cells sorted from blood. As DNA, the CDR3 is TGTGCCAGCAGTTTTGACCATAGCAATCAGCCCCAGCATTTT. Translated: CASSFDHSNQPQHF.